The T cell receptor beta chain under discussion was sequenced for a study of T cell responses to AZD1222 COVID-19 vaccine. Overall study results and limits: Targeting of unmutated variant regions was reportedly seen in nearly half of spike-specific TCRs. Vaccine-related CD4 TCRs covered spike, predominating at 160-218 and 743-854. Clonal diversity was possibly underestimated; the donors were predominantly white British and more often female. Repertoires in all cases were sampled only once the peak T cell response had passed.

On this clone itself: Its antigen is undetermined.

TCRdb's copy holds only in-frame clones and misses some; the assay was immunoSEQ multiplex PCR. Here the sample spans some 130,000 clones, 88% being singletons. Specimen: peripheral blood, collected on day 0 of MenACWY control vaccination. The TCR comes from an adult in good health.

Here the CDR3 reads CAAPPNRVGNTEAFF. The CDR3 bases are TGTGCCGCTCCACCTAACCGGGTGGGGAACACTGAAGCTTTCTTT. V gene TRBV6-5 combines with J gene TRBJ1-1; no clear D gene. The CDR3 loop spans 15 amino acids. V was cut by 11 bases and J by 1 base, with 20 bases left in between. CDR1 and CDR2 from the germline V gene are MNHEY and SVGAGI.